The rows below give T cell receptor beta chains drawn from one sample of a study of T-cell reconstitution after alpha-beta-depleted transplantation in children. TCRdb re-called the PCR reads through MiXCR, storing one row per CDR3 protein. Altogether more than 400,000 distinct CDR3 sequences are present, over 9.5% being singletons, with the ten largest covering about 14%. The sample was PBMCs, mostly from graft donor cells, taken 180 days after TCRalphabeta/CD19-depleted stem cell transplant. These receptors originate from a female patient under 10 years old who had a stem cell transplant for aplastic anemia, so the T cells may come from the graft donor. Both conserved end residues are part of each CDR3. A D gene is named only where the DNA matches it firmly. Rows give clone size only sometimes, using once, few, many, or a class for an expanded clone.

clone size	V gene	J gene	D gene	CDR3 DNA	CDR3 protein
few	TRBV30	TRBJ2-3	.	TGTGCCTGGAGTGCCCCGGTGGGATTGGCAGATACGCAGTATTTT	CAWSAPVGLADTQYF
few	TRBV7-8	TRBJ1-2	TRBD1	TGTGCCAGCAGCCTCGGACAGGTTGGTGGCTACACCTTC	CASSLGQVGGYTF
few	TRBV20-1	TRBJ2-1	TRBD2	TGCAGTGCTAGCGATAGGACTAGCGGGAGGCAGACCTACAATGAGCAGTTCTTC	CSASDRTSGRQTYNEQFF
.	TRBV6-2/TRBV6-3	TRBJ1-1	.	TGTGCGACGCAGATCAGGAATGAAGCTTTCTTT	CATQIRNEAFF
many	TRBV5-1	TRBJ1-1	.	TGCGCCAGCAGCTTGGTTCTGAACACTGAAGCTTTCTTT	CASSLVLNTEAFF
few	TRBV7-6	TRBJ1-3	.	TGTGCCAGCAGCTTCGCCAGCTCTGGAAACACCATATATTTT	CASSFASSGNTIYF
.	TRBV6-1	TRBJ2-1	TRBD1	TGTGCCAGCAATCGATGGGGACAGGGGGTTAACCTCGCCTACAATGAGCAGTTCTTC	CASNRWGQGVNLAYNEQFF
few	TRBV28	TRBJ1-2	TRBD1	TGTGCCAGCAGTCAGATACAGGGGCAGGGCTATGGCTACACCTTC	CASSQIQGQGYGYTF
.	TRBV29-1	TRBJ2-2	.	TGCAGCGTCGATGGGCTAGCTCAAACCGGGGAGCTGTTTTTT	CSVDGLAQTGELFF
.	TRBV20-1	TRBJ2-3	.	TGCAGTGCTAGAGTGCCGCGATTTTTCAGGGAAATCACAGATACGCAGTATTTT	CSARVPRFFREITDTQYF
many	TRBV3-1	TRBJ2-2	.	TGTGCCAGCAGCCAAGAAGAACAGGGTTACACCGGGGAGCTGTTTTTT	CASSQEEQGYTGELFF
few	TRBV13	TRBJ2-1	TRBD2	TGTGCCAGCAACCCAAACTGGGTAGCGGGACTCTACAATGAGCAGTTCTTC	CASNPNWVAGLYNEQFF
once	TRBV30	TRBJ1-3	.	TGTGCCTGGAAGACAGCGCGAGTCCCTGGAAACACCATATATTTT	CAWKTARVPGNTIYF
.	TRBV20-1	TRBJ2-1	TRBD2	TGCAGTGCTAGAGATTTAAGCGGGAGGCGTCTTGAGCAGTTCTTC	CSARDLSGRRLEQFF
.	TRBV10-3	TRBJ2-6	.	TGTGCCATCAGTGAGTTAGCGACAGGCTCGATGGGGGCCAACGTCCTGACTTTC	CAISELATGSMGANVLTF
few	TRBV28	TRBJ2-7	.	TGTGCCAGCAGCGCGTCCACGAAGGAGCAGTACTTC	CASSASTKEQYF
many	TRBV12-3/TRBV12-4	TRBJ1-2	.	TGTGCCAGCAGCCCTGTGAACTATGGCTACACCTTC	CASSPVNYGYTF
.	TRBV5-6	TRBJ2-3	.	TGTGCCAGCAGCTTACTTGTGCGACGGGAACCTGATACGCAGTATTTT	CASSLLVRREPDTQYF
few	TRBV24-1	TRBJ2-1	TRBD2	TGTGCCACCAGCTCACTAGCGGGGATCTACAATGAGCAGTTCTTC	CATSSLAGIYNEQFF
.	TRBV14	TRBJ1-4	.	TGTGCCAGCAGCCAAGATTGGGCGAGGGGCGCGGCTAATGAAAAACTGTTTTTT	CASSQDWARGAANEKLFF
few	TRBV3-1	TRBJ1-5	.	TGTGCCAGCAGCCAGGGGGCGGGGGGCGCGGGCGGGCAGCCCCAGCATTTT	CASSQGAGGAGGQPQHF
few	TRBV5-6	TRBJ2-7	.	TGTGCCAGCAGCTTAAGTCTCCAGGGCTACGAGCAGTACTTC	CASSLSLQGYEQYF